This T cell receptor beta chain came from a study of blood T cells in healthy people across ages. Whole-study context: Template switching picked up about one barcoded beta molecule for each two T cells. Study results and limitations: Investigators viewed diversity estimates from one million T cells as underestimates, the study reported.

For the second PCR, which ran for 7 to 11 cycles, a sample-barcoded 5' primer and a J-beta primer mix were used. Every sample produced at least 3 million CDR3-containing paired-end reads. A single record per CDR3 protein comes from TCRdb applying MiXCR to the 5' RACE reads. Seen here are 1.5 million to 2 million distinct CDR3 sequences, roughly 50% observed once, and the top ten hold 2.1%. The table lists this clonotype with a count of one. The antigen remains undetermined. The V end lost 5 bases, the J end lost 8 bases, and 18 bases lay between the germline ends. The CDR3 is 14 residues long. Per the germline V gene, CDR1 is SGHTA and CDR2 is FQGNSA. Every donor contributed approximately 10 milliliters of peripheral blood by blood draw.

Material: blood. This rearrangement joins TRBV7-2 to TRBJ1-2; D is ambiguous. This TCR was recovered from a woman aged 40 to 50 in good health. CDR3: CASSEPQRPWGYTF. CDR3 coding DNA: TGTGCCAGCAGCGAACCGCAGAGGCCGTGGGGCTACACCTTC.